This TCR beta chain was identified during a study of cytomegalovirus exposure and HLA in healthy donors. Findings of the study overall: Rare TCR sequences predominated, though certain public TCRs were found in many donors.

The ends were cut back, 5 bases at V and 1 base at J, with 18 bases in the middle. The CDR3 runs to 16 residues. Germline V gives CDR1 SGHVS, CDR2 FNYEAQ. The PCR used 60 Vbeta and 13 Jbeta primers. Method: immunoSEQ multiplex PCR; TCRdb's copy keeps in-frame clones and lacks some. The table includes about 130,000 clones, roughly 82% detected once. Worth noting for this clone: Antigen: not known.

V is TRBV7-6 and J is TRBJ2-7, with D perhaps TRBD2 (5 bases). Sequenced: PBMCs. The sequence was obtained from a man aged 50 to 59 in good health and CMV-seronegative. CDR3 sequence reads: CASSLTRPEGSYEQYF. As DNA, the CDR3 is TGTGCCAGCAGCCTGACCAGGCCCGAGGGATCCTACGAGCAGTACTTC.